This T cell receptor (beta chain) was found in a study of T cell responses to AZD1222 COVID-19 vaccine. Overall study results and limits: Spike-specific TCRs gained breadth and depth after people received two AZD1222 doses. Scientists sampled the repertoires only once the peak T cell response had passed.

Method: immunoSEQ multiplex PCR; TCRdb's copy keeps in-frame clones and lacks some. The sample records some 170,000 clones, approximately 94% being singletons. The table lists this clone with a count of one. Its antigen remains unidentified. Trimming removed 6 bases from V and 5 bases from J, with 16 bases in between. The length of the CDR3 is 13 residues. Germline values: CDR1 SQVTM, CDR2 ANQGSEA. The source material was peripheral blood, sampled on day 0 of AZD1222 vaccination. The clonotype comes from an adult in good health. The chain combines TRBV29-1 with TRBJ1-1; D gene unclear. CDR3 DNA sequence: TGCAGCGTAGACGGATGGGCGGGTACTGAAGCTTTCTTT. Amino acid sequence: CSVDGWAGTEAFF.